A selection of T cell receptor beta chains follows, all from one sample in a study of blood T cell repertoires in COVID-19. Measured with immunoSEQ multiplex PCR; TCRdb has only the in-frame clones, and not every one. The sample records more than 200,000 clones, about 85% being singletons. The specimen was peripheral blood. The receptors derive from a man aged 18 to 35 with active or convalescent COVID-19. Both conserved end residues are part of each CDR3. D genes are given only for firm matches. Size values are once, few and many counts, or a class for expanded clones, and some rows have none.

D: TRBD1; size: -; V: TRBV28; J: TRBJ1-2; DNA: TGTGCCAGCAGTTCGGGACAGGGAAGCTACACCTTC; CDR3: CASSSGQGSYTF
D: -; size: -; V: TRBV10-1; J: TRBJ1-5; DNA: TGCGCCAGCAGCGAATCGAAGAAAACTGGTAATCAGCCCCAGCATTTT; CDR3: CASSESKKTGNQPQHF
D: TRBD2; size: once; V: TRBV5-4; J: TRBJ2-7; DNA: TGTGCCAGCAGCACACTAGCGGGGGGTTACTACGAGCAGTACTTC; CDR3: CASSTLAGGYYEQYF
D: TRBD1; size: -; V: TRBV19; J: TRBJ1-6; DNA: TGTGCCAGTAGTATCAGGGGGCAGAGCTCCTATAATTCACCCCTCCACTTT; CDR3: CASSIRGQSSYNSPLHF
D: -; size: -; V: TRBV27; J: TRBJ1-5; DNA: TGTGCCAGCAGTTCCCCGAACCGGGGTAACAATCAGCCCCAGCATTTT; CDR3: CASSSPNRGNNQPQHF
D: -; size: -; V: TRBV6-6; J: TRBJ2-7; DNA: TGTGCCAGCAGATTCACAGGGAGCTCCTACGAGCAGTACTTC; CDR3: CASRFTGSSYEQYF
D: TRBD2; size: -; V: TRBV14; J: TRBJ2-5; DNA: TGTGCCAGCAGCCAAGGCCTCCAAGCGGGGGGGCAAGAGACCCAGTACTTC; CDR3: CASSQGLQAGGQETQYF
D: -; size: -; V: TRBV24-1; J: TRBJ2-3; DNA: TGTGCCACCAGTGATCCCCTTAGCACAGATACGCAGTATTTT; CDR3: CATSDPLSTDTQYF
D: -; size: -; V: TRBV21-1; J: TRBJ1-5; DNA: TGTGCCAGCAGCAAAGCAACGGATTGGAGTAGCAATCAGCCCCAGCATTTT; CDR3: CASSKATDWSSNQPQHF
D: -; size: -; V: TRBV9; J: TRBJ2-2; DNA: TGTGCCAGCAGCACCCCCCTAGGGGCCTCGAACACCGGGGAGCTGTTTTTT; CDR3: CASSTPLGASNTGELFF
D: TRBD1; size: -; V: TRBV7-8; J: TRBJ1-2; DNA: TGTGCCAGCAGCGTAGGGGGGACAGGGCAACAGGGCTACACCTTC; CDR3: CASSVGGTGQQGYTF
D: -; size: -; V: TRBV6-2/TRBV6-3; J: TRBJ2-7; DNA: TGTGCCAGCAGTTATTTGTCCGGGGTATACGAGCAGTACTTC; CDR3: CASSYLSGVYEQYF
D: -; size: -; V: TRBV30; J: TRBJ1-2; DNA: TGTGCCTGGAGTGTACTAGGAGCTGGCTACACCTTC; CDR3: CAWSVLGAGYTF
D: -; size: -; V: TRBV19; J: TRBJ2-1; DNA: TGTGCCAGTAGTAGGCGGGCGGCCTTAGGCCCGAATGAGCAGTTCTTC; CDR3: CASSRRAALGPNEQFF
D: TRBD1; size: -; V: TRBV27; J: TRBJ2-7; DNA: TGTGCCAGCAGTTCCACCGGGACAGGGGAGTACGAGCAGTACTTC; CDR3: CASSSTGTGEYEQYF
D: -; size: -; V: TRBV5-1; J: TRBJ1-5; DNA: TGCGCCAGCAGCCCCGCCGGGGGGCGGAATCAGCCCCAGCATTTT; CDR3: CASSPAGGRNQPQHF
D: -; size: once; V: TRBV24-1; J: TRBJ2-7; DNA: TGTGCCACCAGTGATTTGAACAGGGTGAGCGAGCAGTACTTC; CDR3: CATSDLNRVSEQYF
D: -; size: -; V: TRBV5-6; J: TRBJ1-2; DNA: TGTGCCAGCAGCTTGGCCAGTCTTGGCTACACCTTC; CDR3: CASSLASLGYTF
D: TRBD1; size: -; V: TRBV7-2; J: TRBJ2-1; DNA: TGTGCCAGCAGCCATTCCCGGGACAGGTACAATGAGCAGTTCTTC; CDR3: CASSHSRDRYNEQFF
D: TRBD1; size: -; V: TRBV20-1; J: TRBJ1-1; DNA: TGCAGTGCTACCCGAGGACAGGTGGCTTTCTTT; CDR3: CSATRGQVAFF
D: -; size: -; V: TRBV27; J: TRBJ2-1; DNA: TGTGCCAGCCGGGGGATAGAGACTACGGGACTCGAGTTCTTC; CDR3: CASRGIETTGLEFF
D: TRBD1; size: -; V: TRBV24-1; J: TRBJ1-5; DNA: TGTGCCACCAGTGCTGGACAGGACAATCAGCCCCAGCATTTT; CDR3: CATSAGQDNQPQHF
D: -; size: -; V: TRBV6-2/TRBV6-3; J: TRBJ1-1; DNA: TGTGCCAGCAGTTACAGTATTAGGGGGACTGAAGCTTTCTTT; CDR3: CASSYSIRGTEAFF
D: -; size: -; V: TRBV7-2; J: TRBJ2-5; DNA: TGTGCCAGCAGCCGAGTGAGAGAGACCCAGTACTTC; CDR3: CASSRVRETQYF
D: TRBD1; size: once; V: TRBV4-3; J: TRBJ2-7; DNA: TGCGCCAGCAGCCCCAGGACAGGGTACGAGCAGTACTTC; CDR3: CASSPRTGYEQYF
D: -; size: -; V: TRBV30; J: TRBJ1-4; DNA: TGTGCCTGGAGTAGGGTAGGGGTGGCAACTAATGAAAAACTGTTTTTT; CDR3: CAWSRVGVATNEKLFF
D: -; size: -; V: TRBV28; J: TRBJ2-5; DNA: TGTGCCAGCAGTTTACGGGAGACCCAGTACTTC; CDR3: CASSLRETQYF
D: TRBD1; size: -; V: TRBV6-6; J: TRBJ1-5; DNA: TGTGCCAGCAGTTGGACAGGGGATAGCAATCAGCCCCAGCATTTT; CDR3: CASSWTGDSNQPQHF
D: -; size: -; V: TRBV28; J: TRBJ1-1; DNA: TGTGCCAGCAGTTTACAGGGGCTGAACACTGAAGCTTTCTTT; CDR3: CASSLQGLNTEAFF
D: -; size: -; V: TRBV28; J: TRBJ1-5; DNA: TGTGCCAGCAGAGTAATCGCTTCCGAGGGTCAGCCCCAGCATTTT; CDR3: CASRVIASEGQPQHF
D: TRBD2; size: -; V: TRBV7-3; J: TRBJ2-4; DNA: TGTGCCAGCAGCTCCTACGGGACTAGCGGGGGCCAGCTCAAAAACATTCAGTACTTC; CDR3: CASSSYGTSGGQLKNIQYF
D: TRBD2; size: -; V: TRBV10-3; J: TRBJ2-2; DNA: TGTGCCATCAGTGACTCCCCCGGGACTAGCGGGAGGGCATATACCGGGGAGCTGTTTTTT; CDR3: CAISDSPGTSGRAYTGELFF
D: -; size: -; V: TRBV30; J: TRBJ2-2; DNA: TGTGCCTGGAGTTTGTGGGGGGTCGGGGAGCTGTTTTTT; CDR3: CAWSLWGVGELFF
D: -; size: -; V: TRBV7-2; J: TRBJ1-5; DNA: TGTGCCAGCAGCTCCCGGGCGGGGAGCAATCAGCCCCAGCATTTT; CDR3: CASSSRAGSNQPQHF
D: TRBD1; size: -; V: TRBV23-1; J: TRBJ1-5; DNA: TGCGCCAGCAGTCAGCCGACAGGGGACAATCAGCCCCAGCATTTT; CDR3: CASSQPTGDNQPQHF
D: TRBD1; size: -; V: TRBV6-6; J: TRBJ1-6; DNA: TGTGCCAGCAGCCCCCCCGACAGGGGCGGGAATTCACCCCTCCACTTT; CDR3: CASSPPDRGGNSPLHF
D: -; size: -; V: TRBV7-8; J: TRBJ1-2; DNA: TGTGCCAGCAGCCCGACAGACGGCTATGGCTACACCTTC; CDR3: CASSPTDGYGYTF
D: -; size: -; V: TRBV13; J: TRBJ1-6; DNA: TGTGCCAGCCCCCAGGTTGGGAGGAATTCACCCCTCCACTTT; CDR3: CASPQVGRNSPLHF
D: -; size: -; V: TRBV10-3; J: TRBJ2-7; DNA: TGTGCCATCAGTGAGTCGTCTCTAGTCTACGAGCAGTACTTC; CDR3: CAISESSLVYEQYF
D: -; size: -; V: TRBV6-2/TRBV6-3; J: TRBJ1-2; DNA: TGTGCCAGCAGTCGCCCAGGGGTATTGGATGTCGGTGGCTACACCTTC; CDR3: CASSRPGVLDVGGYTF
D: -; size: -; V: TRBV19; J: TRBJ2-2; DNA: TGTGCCAGTACGTTGCTAGGAGACACCGGGGAGCTGTTTTTT; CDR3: CASTLLGDTGELFF
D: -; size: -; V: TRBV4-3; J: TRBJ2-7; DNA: TGCGCCAGCAGCCAAGATACGAAGAGGGAGCAGTACTTC; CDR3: CASSQDTKREQYF
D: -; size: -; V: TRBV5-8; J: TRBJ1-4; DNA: TGTGCCAGCAGCTTGGGACAGGATAATGAAAAACTGTTTTTT; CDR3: CASSLGQDNEKLFF
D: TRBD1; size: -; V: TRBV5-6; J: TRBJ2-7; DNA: TGTGCCAGCAGCCCCCGGGACAGGGACCACGAGCAGTACTTC; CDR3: CASSPRDRDHEQYF
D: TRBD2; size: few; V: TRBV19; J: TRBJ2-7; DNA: TGTGCCACTGGATCTTCTAGCGGGGCCTACGAGCAGTACTTC; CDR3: CATGSSSGAYEQYF
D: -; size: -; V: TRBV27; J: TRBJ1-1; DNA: TGTGCCAGCGACACCTACACTGAAGCTTTCTTT; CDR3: CASDTYTEAFF